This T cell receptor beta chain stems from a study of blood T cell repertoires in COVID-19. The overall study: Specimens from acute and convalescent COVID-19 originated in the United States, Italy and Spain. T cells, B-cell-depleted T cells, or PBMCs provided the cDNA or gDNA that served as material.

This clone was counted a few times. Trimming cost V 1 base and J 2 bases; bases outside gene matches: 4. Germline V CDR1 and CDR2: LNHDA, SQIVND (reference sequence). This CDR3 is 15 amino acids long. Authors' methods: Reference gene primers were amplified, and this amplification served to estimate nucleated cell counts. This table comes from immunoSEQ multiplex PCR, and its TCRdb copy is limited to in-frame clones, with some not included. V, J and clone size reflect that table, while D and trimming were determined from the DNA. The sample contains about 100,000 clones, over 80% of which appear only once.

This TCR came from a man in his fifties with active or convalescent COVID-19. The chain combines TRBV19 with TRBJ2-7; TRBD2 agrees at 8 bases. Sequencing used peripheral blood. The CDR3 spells CASSIGREGAYEQYF. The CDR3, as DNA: TGTGCCAGTAGTATAGGTCGGGAGGGAGCCTACGAGCAGTACTTC.